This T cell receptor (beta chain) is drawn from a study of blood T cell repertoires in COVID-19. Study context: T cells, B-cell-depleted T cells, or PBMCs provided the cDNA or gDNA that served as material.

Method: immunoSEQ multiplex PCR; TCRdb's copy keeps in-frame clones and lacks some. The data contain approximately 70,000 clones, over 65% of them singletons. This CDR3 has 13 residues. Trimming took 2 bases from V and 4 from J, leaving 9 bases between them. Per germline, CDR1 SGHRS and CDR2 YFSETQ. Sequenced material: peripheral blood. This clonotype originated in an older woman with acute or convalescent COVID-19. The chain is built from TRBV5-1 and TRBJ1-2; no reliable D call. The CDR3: CASSLNNGYGYTF. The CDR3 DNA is TGCGCCAGCAGCTTAAATAACGGCTATGGCTACACCTTC.